The clone carrying this T cell receptor (beta chain) was seen ten or more times. The TCR beta CDR3 regions underwent amplification using RNA transcripts as the source. Carried out on the TCR CDR3, a first-round RT-PCR used the HTBI primer set. MiXCR was run by TCRdb on the multiplex PCR reads, yielding one entry per CDR3 protein. The sample records 550,000 to 600,000 distinct CDR3 sequences, approximately 14% being singletons. These data are taken from a study of T cells in Graves' hyperthyroidism and ophthalmopathy. Study details: Any treatment followed the collection of peripheral blood at initial diagnosis.

Uncontrolled infections, other autoimmune diseases, pregnancy or lactation led to exclusion of patients. In making diagnoses, clinical symptoms, serum thyroxine and TRAb, thyroid ultrasound and orbital computed tomography were all used. Sequencing was carried out using blood. The receptor was derived from a woman in her late teens or twenties with Graves' ophthalmopathy.

CDR3 nucleotides: TGTGCCAGCAGACTCGGACAGGGGGAAGGCTACACCTTC. Amino acids: CASRLGQGEGYTF. The chain is built from TRBV12-3 or TRBV12-4 and TRBJ1-2; 10 bases are shared with TRBD1. This CDR3 contains 13 residues. J gave up 8 bases and V 6 bases, and 6 bases lay outside the gene matches.